These T cell receptor beta chains were read from a single sample in a study of response to subunit inactivated influenza vaccine. TCRdb re-called the RT-PCR reads with MiXCR, one entry per CDR3 protein. This sample has about 780,000 distinct CDR3 sequences, with 15% to 20% found just once. This material consisted of PBMCs from blood, taken roughly 5 days after vaccination. These receptors were collected from a man in his fifties or sixties who received an inactivated influenza vaccine. The CDR3 runs from the conserved cysteine through the conserved F or W. Each record gives: clone size, D gene, J gene, V gene, CDR3 length, CDR3 protein, CDR3 DNA. The D gene is left open where the match is weak. Where a row states a size, it is once, few, many or the class of an expanded clone; other rows omit it.

>few|-|TRBJ1-1|TRBV10-3|13
CATTRQENTEAFF
TGTGCCACAACACGACAAGAGAACACTGAAGCTTTCTTT
>-|TRBD2|TRBJ2-1|TRBV11-2|18
CASSPSPGLAGSYNEQFF
TGTGCCAGCAGCCCGTCCCCGGGACTAGCGGGATCCTACAATGAGCAGTTCTTC
>few|TRBD1|TRBJ2-2|TRBV6-1|14
CASKSGTGTGELFF
TGTGCCAGCAAATCCGGGACAGGCACCGGGGAGCTGTTTTTT
>few|TRBD1|TRBJ1-5|TRBV23-1|21
CASSQPAPTVVRDRGNQPQHF
TGCGCCAGCAGTCAACCGGCCCCGACGGTGGTCCGGGACAGGGGCAACCAGCCCCAGCATTTT
>-|TRBD1|TRBJ2-5|TRBV6-1|15
CASSELGQGRETQYF
TGTGCCAGCAGTGAATTGGGACAGGGGAGAGAGACCCAGTACTTC
>-|TRBD2|TRBJ2-5|TRBV20-1|14
CSVGREDLQETQYF
TGCAGTGTGGGGCGGGAGGACCTACAAGAGACCCAGTACTTC
>few|TRBD2|TRBJ2-1|TRBV5-1|17
CASSFLGTSLNHNEQFF
TGCGCCAGCAGCTTCCTAGGGACTAGCCTGAACCACAATGAGCAGTTCTTC
>few|TRBD1|TRBJ1-5|TRBV28|16
CASSFRQGLVNQPQHF
TGTGCCAGCAGTTTTAGACAGGGGCTAGTCAATCAGCCCCAGCATTTT
>once|-|TRBJ2-1|TRBV11-2|13
CASSLSQGGEQFF
TGTGCCAGCAGCTTATCCCAAGGTGGTGAGCAGTTCTTC
>few|-|TRBJ2-7|TRBV11-2|17
CASSLGTSFVTAYEQYF
TGTGCCAGCAGCTTAGGTACGAGTTTTGTGACAGCCTACGAGCAGTACTTC
>-|-|TRBJ2-5|TRBV10-1|16
CASRPLPEHRQETQYF
TGCGCCAGCAGACCCCTACCGGAACACCGACAAGAGACCCAGTACTTC
>-|TRBD2|TRBJ2-1|TRBV6-2/TRBV6-3|16
CASSYSASGRTNEQFF
TGTGCCAGCAGTTACTCGGCCAGCGGGAGGACTAATGAGCAGTTCTTC
>-|-|TRBJ2-3|TRBV10-3|14
CAISESTVEGTQYF
TGTGCCATCAGTGAGTCGACTGTGGAGGGTACGCAGTATTTT
>-|-|TRBJ2-7|TRBV7-8|13
CASSQRSGYEQYF
TGTGCCAGCAGCCAACGTTCAGGGTACGAGCAGTACTTC
>few|TRBD2|TRBJ2-7|TRBV20-1|18
CSARDRGLAGPLSYEQYF
TGCAGTGCTAGAGATCGGGGACTAGCGGGGCCACTCTCCTACGAGCAGTACTTC
>-|-|TRBJ2-4|TRBV6-2/TRBV6-3|20
CASSYSISGRQGINKNIQYF
TGTGCCAGCAGTTACTCGATAAGCGGGAGACAGGGGATCAACAAAAACATTCAGTACTTC